Presented here are 18 T cell receptor beta chains from one specimen sequenced in a study of control samples from healthy donors and cancer patients. Profiled with immunoSEQ multiplex PCR; TCRdb holds only in-frame clones, not every one. The data contain roughly 70,000 clones, approximately 80% of them singletons. Sequencing input: blood. The receptors here all came from a man in his forties or fifties in good health.

This chain uses TRBV7-2 with TRBJ1-4; TRBD1 agrees at 9 bases. From germline, CDR1 is SGHTA and CDR2 FQGNSA. With V trimmed by 7 bases and J by 8 bases, 11 bases remained unmatched. This CDR3 comprises 15 residues. In nucleotides, the CDR3 is TGTGCCAGCACCCCATCGGGACAGGGATGGGAAAAACTGTTTTTT. Amino acid sequence: CASTPSGQGWEKLFF. The whole variable domain, filled in from reference TRBV7-2 and TRBJ1-4, reads GAGVSQSPSNKVTEKGKDVELRCDPISGHTALYWYRQSLGQGLEFLIYFQGNSAPDKSGLPSDRFSAERTGGSVSTLTIQRTQQEDSAVYLCASTPSGQGWEKLFFGSGTQLSVL.

The V call is TRBV28, the J call TRBJ1-4; no firm D call. The CDR3 spans 14 residues. The V end lost 3 bases, the J end lost 4 bases, and 9 bases lay between the germline ends. Per the germline V gene, CDR1 is MDHEN and CDR2 is SYDVKM. The CDR3 DNA sequence: TGTGCCAGCAGTTTCAGCGGGATTAATGAAAAACTGTTTTTT. Amino acids: CASSFSGINEKLFF.

This chain uses TRBV27 with TRBJ2-2; 11 bases align to TRBD1. The CDR3 length is 16 residues. CDR1 and CDR2 from the germline V gene are MNHEY and SMNVEV (reference sequence). J was trimmed by 6 bases and V by 5 bases; bases with no gene match: 8. CDR3 region: CASSQRTGGASGELFF. The DNA of the CDR3 is TGTGCCAGCAGTCAGAGGACAGGGGGCGCTTCCGGGGAGCTGTTTTTT.

The chain combines TRBV7-3 with TRBJ1-5; TRBD1 agrees at 9 bases. Germline lookup yields CDR1 SGHTA and CDR2 FQGTGA. V was pared by 4 bases and J by 5 bases, with 9 bases of the junction left unmatched. The length of the CDR3 is 16 residues. CDR3 bases: TGTGCCAGCAGCTGCCGGGACAGGGAAGATCATCAGCCCCAGCATTTT. This gives the protein CASSCRDREDHQPQHF. The whole variable domain, remainder taken from reference TRBV7-3 and TRBJ1-5, is GAGVSQTPSNKVTEKGKYVELRCDPISGHTALYWYRQSLGQGPEFLIYFQGTGAADDSGLPNDRFFAVRPEGSVSTLKIQRTERGDSAVYLCASSCRDREDHQPQHFGDGTRLSIL.

V gene TRBV6-1 combines with J gene TRBJ1-5; 11 nucleotides align to TRBD1. Unmatched junction bases numbered 8, after V lost 4 bases and J lost 6 bases. The germline V gene has CDR1 MNHNS and CDR2 SASEGT. The CDR3 is 16 amino acids. The CDR3 is CASSVYSGQGGQPQHF. The CDR3 DNA is TGTGCCAGCAGTGTCTATTCGGGACAGGGGGGTCAGCCCCAGCATTTT.

The chain has TRBV29-1 and TRBJ1-4; 7 nucleotides agree with TRBD1. Germline CDR1 SQVTM, CDR2 ANQGSEA. Trimming took 7 bases from V and 5 from J; bases not matched to a gene: 4. The CDR3 has 12 residues. The CDR3 DNA reads TGCAGCGGCATGACAGGGAATGAAAAACTGTTTTTT. Translating gives CSGMTGNEKLFF.

V gene TRBV11-2 combines with J gene TRBJ2-1; D is undetermined. Germline CDR1 SGHAT, CDR2 FQNNGV. The length of the CDR3 is 12 residues. Trimming removed 1 base from V and 15 bases from J, with 13 bases in between. The CDR3 DNA is TGTGCCAGCAGCTTAGCGCAGCTCTCGCCGTTCTTC. Protein: CASSLAQLSPFF.

The chain carries TRBV5-4 and TRBJ2-7; 9 nucleotides agree with TRBD1. CDR3 length: 14 residues. V was pared by 3 bases and J by 3 bases, with 4 bases of the junction left unmatched. CDR1 SGHNT and CDR2 YYREEE come from the germline V gene (reference sequence). The CDR3 DNA sequence: TGTGCCAGCAGCTCCCCGGGACAGGGCTACGAGCAGTACTTC. Encoded protein: CASSSPGQGYEQYF.

This clone is deemed medium-sized. This chain links TRBV6-2 or TRBV6-3 with TRBJ2-2; D unclear. CDR3 size: 13 residues. Germline V CDR1 and CDR2: MNHEY, SVGEGT. Trimming left V 6 bases short and J 6 bases short, with 11 bases between. DNA of the CDR3: TGTGCCAGCAGCGAAGAAAGACCCGGGGAGCTGTTTTTT. Its translation: CASSEERPGELFF.

The gene calls are TRBV24-1 and TRBJ2-1, with 10 bases fitting TRBD2. The CDR3 is made up of 17 amino acids. V was clipped by 7 bases and J by 1 base; unmatched bases: 9. The germline V gene has CDR1 KGHDR and CDR2 SFDVKD. The CDR3: CATSAASGRTSYNEQFF. The CDR3 DNA reads as TGTGCCACCAGCGCCGCTAGCGGGAGAACTTCCTACAATGAGCAGTTCTTC.

The chain has TRBV27 and TRBJ2-2; TRBD1 aligns across 8 bases. V lost 9 bases and J lost 6; bases outside the gene matches: 6. Per germline, CDR1 MNHEY and CDR2 SMNVEV (reference sequence). This CDR3 contains 13 residues. The CDR3 loop reads CASWTGRSGELFF. In DNA form, the CDR3 reads TGTGCCAGTTGGACAGGGCGGTCCGGGGAGCTGTTTTTT.

This clone was seen a handful of times. The chain recombines TRBV10-1 with TRBJ2-1, with a tentative D call TRBD2 (5 bases). The V and J ends lost 3 bases and 5 bases respectively, with 8 bases between them. CDR1 and CDR2 (germline): WNHNN, SYGVQD (reference sequence). This CDR3 comprises 13 residues. The CDR3 nucleotides read TGCGCCAGCAGTGAAGTGGAGGACAATGAGCAGTTCTTC. It specifies CASSEVEDNEQFF.

The chain employs TRBV6-1 and TRBJ2-3, with 7 bases lining up with TRBD2. The CDR3 loop spans 17 amino acids. Germline-derived CDR1 and CDR2 are MNHNS and SASEGT. V shed 0 bases, J shed 5 bases, and the junction held 11 bases outside the gene matches. The CDR3 DNA sequence: TGTGCCAGCAGTGAAGCGAAGGGCCGGGGCGGGAGAGATACGCAGTATTTT. Translating it yields CASSEAKGRGGRDTQYF.

The chain employs TRBV2 and TRBJ1-2, with TRBD1 as a possible D gene (6 bases). The V and J ends lost 6 bases and 8 bases respectively, with 19 bases between them. Per the germline V gene, CDR1 is SNHLY and CDR2 is FYNNEI. The CDR3 contains 14 residues. The CDR3 coding sequence is TGTGCCAGCAGGTCCTCGGGGGGCGTAGAAGGCTACACCTTC. The encoded protein is CASRSSGGVEGYTF.

This rearrangement joins TRBV10-3 to TRBJ2-1; D tentatively reads TRBD1 or TRBD2 (5 bases each). The germline V and J ends were trimmed by 6 bases and 6 bases, with 12 bases remaining between them. CDR3 length: 13 amino acids. Germline V gives CDR1 ENHRY, CDR2 SYGVKD. The CDR3 spells CAIRGVTSNEQFF. CDR3 in DNA: TGTGCCATCAGGGGGGTCACTAGCAATGAGCAGTTCTTC.

The chain combines TRBV25-1 with TRBJ1-6; D ambiguous. Trimming shortened V by 3 bases and J by 8 bases, and 11 bases separated the two germline ends. CDR3 size: 14 residues. Germline V gene lookup returns CDR1 MGHDK and CDR2 SYGVNS. CDR3 sequence: CASSDTGYYSPLHF. DNA of the CDR3: TGTGCCAGCAGTGACACCGGGTATTATTCACCCCTCCACTTT.

The gene calls are TRBV7-9 and TRBJ2-7; D call uncertain. Germline CDR1 is SEHNR and CDR2 is FQNEAQ (reference sequence). The V gene lost 5 bases and the J gene lost 2 bases, with 13 bases spanning the gap. The CDR3 runs 14 residues. The CDR3 region has the DNA TGTGCCAGCAGCCCCTCCATCACAGCCTACGAGCAGTACTTC. Its translation: CASSPSITAYEQYF.

The chain is built from TRBV7-3 and TRBJ2-6; 7 nucleotides match TRBD1. Germline CDR1 and CDR2: SGHTA and FQGTGA. J was trimmed by 4 bases and V by 6 bases; bases with no gene match: 6. This CDR3 has 15 amino acids. DNA of the CDR3: TGTGCCAGCAGTCGAGGGGGCGCCGGGGCCAACGTCCTGACTTTC. Encoded protein: CASSRGGAGANVLTF.